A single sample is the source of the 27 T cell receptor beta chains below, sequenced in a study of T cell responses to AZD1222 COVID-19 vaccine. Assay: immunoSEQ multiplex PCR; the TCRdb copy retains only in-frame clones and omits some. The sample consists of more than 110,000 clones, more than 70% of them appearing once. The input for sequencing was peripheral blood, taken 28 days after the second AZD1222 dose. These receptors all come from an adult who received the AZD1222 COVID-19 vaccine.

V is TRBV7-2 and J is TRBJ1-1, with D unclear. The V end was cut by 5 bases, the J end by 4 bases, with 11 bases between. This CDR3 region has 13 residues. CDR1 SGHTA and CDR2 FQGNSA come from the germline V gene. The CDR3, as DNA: TGTGCCAGCAGCACCCGTGCGAGCACTGAAGCTTTCTTT. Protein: CASSTRASTEAFF.

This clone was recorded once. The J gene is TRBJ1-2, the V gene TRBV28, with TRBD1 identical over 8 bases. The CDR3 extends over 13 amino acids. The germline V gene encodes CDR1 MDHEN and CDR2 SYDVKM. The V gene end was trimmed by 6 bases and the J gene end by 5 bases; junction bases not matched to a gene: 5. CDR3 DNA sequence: TGTGCCAGCAGCAGGGGGCGATCTTATGGCTACACCTTC. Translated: CASSRGRSYGYTF.

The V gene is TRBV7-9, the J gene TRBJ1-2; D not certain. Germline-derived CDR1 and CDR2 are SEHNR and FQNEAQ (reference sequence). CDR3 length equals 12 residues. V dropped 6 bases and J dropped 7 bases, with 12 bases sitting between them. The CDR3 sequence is CASSTTGGGYTF. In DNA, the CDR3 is TGTGCCAGCAGTACGACGGGCGGTGGCTACACCTTC.

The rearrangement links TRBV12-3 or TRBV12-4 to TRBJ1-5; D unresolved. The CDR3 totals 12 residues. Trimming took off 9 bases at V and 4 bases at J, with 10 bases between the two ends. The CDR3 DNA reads TGTGCCAGTCGTCGGGAGAATCAGCCCCAGCATTTT. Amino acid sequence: CASRRENQPQHF.

CDR3: CASSNGRMGGTDTQYF. DNA of the CDR3: TGTGCCAGCAGCAATGGGAGAATGGGTGGGACAGATACGCAGTATTTT. The chain uses TRBV5-5 and TRBJ2-3, with a tentative D call TRBD2 (5 bases). The germline gives CDR1 SGHKS, CDR2 YYEKEE (reference sequence). With 4 bases removed from V and 3 bases from J, the gap between germline ends came to 18 bases. The CDR3 runs to 16 residues.

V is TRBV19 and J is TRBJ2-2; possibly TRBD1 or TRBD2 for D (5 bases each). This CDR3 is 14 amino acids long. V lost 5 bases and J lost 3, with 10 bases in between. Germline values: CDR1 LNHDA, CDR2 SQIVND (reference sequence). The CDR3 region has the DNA TGTGCCAGTAGTTTCCCGGGACACACCGGGGAGCTGTTTTTT. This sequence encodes CASSFPGHTGELFF. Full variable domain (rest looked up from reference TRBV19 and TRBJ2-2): DGGITQSPKYLFRKEGQNVTLSCEQNLNHDAMYWYRQDPGQGLRLIYYSQIVNDFQKGDIAEGYSVSREKKESFPLTVTSAQKNPTAFYLCASSFPGHTGELFFGEGSRLTVL.

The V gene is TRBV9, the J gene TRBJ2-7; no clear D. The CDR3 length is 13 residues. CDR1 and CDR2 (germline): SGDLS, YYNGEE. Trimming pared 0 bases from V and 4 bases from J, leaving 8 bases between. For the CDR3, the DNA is TGTGCCAGCAGCGTAGGGGCCTCATACGAGCAGTACTTC. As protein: CASSVGASYEQYF. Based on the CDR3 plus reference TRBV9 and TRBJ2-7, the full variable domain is DSGVTQTPKHLITATGQRVTLRCSPRSGDLSVYWYQQSLDQGLQFLIQYYNGEERAKGNILERFSAQQFPDLHSELNLSSLELGDSALYFCASSVGASYEQYFGPGTRLTVT.

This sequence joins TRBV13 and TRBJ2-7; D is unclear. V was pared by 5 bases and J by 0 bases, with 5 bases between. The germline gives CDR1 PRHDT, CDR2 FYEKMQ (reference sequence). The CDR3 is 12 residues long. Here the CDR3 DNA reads TGTGCCAGCAGCCACAGCTCCTACGAGCAGTACTTC. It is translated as CASSHSSYEQYF.

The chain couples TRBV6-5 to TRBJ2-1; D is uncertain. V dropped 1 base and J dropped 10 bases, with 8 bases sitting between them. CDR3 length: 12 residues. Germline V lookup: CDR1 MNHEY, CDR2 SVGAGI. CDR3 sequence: CASSYLGREQFF. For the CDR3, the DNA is TGTGCCAGCAGTTACTTAGGAAGGGAGCAGTTCTTC.

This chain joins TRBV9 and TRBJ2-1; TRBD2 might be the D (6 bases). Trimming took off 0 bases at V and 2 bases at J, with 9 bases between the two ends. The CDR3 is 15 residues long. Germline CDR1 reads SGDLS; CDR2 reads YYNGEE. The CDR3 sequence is CASSVEGGTYNEQFF. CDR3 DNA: TGTGCCAGCAGCGTAGAGGGAGGAACCTACAATGAGCAGTTCTTC.

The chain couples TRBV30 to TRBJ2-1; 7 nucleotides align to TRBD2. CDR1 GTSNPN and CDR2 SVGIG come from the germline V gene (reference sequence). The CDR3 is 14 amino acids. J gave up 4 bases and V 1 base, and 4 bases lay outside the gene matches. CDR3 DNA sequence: TGTGCCTGGAGTGCATGGGGGGGTTACAATGAGCAGTTCTTC. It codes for CAWSAWGGYNEQFF.

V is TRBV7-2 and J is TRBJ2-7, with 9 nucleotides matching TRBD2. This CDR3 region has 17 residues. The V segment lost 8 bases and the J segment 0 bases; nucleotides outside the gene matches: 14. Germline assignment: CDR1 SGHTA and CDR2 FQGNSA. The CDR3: CASAQAGGPMSSYEQYF. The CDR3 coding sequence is TGTGCCAGCGCGCAGGCGGGAGGGCCTATGAGCTCCTACGAGCAGTACTTC.

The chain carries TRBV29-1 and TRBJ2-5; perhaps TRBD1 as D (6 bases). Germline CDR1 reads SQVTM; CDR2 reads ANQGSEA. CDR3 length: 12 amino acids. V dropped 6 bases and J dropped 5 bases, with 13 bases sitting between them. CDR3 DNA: TGCAGCGTCGCGACTCAGGGGGAGACCCAGTACTTC. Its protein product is CSVATQGETQYF.

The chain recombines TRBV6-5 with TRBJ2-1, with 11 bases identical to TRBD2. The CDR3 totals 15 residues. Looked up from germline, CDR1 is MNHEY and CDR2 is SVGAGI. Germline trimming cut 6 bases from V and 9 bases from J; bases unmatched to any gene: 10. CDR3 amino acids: CASRSGTSGRGEQFF. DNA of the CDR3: TGTGCCAGCAGGTCCGGGACTAGCGGTCGTGGTGAGCAGTTCTTC.

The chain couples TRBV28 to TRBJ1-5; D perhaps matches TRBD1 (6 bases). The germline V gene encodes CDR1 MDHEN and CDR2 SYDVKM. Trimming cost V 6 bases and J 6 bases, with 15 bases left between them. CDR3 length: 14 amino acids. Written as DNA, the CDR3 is TGTGCCAGCAGCCCAGGACAGATAGTTCAGCCCCAGCATTTT. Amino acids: CASSPGQIVQPQHF.

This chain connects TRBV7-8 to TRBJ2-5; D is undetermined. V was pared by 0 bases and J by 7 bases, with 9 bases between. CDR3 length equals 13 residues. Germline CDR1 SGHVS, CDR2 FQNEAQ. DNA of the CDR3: TGTGCCAGCAGCTTAGCTCTTACGCGGACCCAGTACTTC. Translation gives CASSLALTRTQYF.

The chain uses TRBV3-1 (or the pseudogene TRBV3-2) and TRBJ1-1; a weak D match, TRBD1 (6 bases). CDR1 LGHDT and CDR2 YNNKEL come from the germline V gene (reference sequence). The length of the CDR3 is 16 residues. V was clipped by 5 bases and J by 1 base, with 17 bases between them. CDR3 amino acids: CASSKGELGGNTEAFF. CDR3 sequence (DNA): TGTGCCAGCAGCAAAGGGGAATTAGGGGGGAACACTGAAGCTTTCTTT.

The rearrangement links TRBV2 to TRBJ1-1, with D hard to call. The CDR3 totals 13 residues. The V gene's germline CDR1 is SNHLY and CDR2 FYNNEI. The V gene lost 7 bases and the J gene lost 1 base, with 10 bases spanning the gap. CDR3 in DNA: TGTGCCAGCAAGGTCAGTAGGAACACTGAAGCTTTCTTT. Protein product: CASKVSRNTEAFF.

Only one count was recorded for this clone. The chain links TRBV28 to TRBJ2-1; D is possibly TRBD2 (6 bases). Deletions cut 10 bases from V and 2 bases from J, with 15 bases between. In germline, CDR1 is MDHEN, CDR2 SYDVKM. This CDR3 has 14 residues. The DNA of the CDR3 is TGTGCCACATATGGGGCGGGAACCTACAATGAGCAGTTCTTC. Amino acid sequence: CATYGAGTYNEQFF.

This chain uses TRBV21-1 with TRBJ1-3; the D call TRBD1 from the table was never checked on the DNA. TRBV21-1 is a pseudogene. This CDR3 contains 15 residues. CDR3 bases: TGTGCCAGCAGCATACAGGGGCGAATAGGAAACACCATATATTTT. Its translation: CASSIQGRIGNTIYF.

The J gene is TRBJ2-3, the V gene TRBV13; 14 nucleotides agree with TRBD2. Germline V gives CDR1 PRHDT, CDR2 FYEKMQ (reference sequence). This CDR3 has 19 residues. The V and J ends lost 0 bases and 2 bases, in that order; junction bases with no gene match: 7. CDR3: CASSLGGGTSGGFTDTQYF. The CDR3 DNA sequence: TGTGCCAGCAGCTTAGGAGGTGGGACTAGCGGGGGCTTCACAGATACGCAGTATTTT.

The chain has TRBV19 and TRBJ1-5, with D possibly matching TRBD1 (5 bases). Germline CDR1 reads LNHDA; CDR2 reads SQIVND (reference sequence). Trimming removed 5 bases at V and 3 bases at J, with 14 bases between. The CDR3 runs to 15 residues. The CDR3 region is CASSPPPRDNQPQHF. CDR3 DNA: TGTGCCAGTAGTCCGCCGCCCAGGGACAATCAGCCCCAGCATTTT.

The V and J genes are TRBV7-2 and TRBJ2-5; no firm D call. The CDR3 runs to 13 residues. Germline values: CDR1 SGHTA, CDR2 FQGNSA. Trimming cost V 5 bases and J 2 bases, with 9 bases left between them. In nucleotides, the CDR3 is TGTGCCAGCAGCCGCCGATTTCAAGAGACCCAGTACTTC. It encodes CASSRRFQETQYF.

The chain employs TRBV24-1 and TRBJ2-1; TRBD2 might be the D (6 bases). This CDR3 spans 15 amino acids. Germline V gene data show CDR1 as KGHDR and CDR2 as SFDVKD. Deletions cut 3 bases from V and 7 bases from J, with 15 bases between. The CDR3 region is CATSDGASGVNEQFF. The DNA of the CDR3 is TGTGCCACCAGTGATGGGGCGTCGGGGGTAAATGAGCAGTTCTTC.

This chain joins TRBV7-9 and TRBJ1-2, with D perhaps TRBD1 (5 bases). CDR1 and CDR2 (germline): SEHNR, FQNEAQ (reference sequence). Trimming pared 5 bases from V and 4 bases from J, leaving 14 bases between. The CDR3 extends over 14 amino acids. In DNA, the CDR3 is TGTGCCAGCAGCGCGGACACCGATACCTATGGCTACACCTTC. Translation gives CASSADTDTYGYTF.

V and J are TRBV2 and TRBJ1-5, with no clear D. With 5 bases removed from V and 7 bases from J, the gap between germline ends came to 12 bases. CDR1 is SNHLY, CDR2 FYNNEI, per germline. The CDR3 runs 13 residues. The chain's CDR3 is CASSSHEDQPQHF. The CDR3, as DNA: TGTGCCAGCAGTTCACATGAGGACCAGCCCCAGCATTTT.

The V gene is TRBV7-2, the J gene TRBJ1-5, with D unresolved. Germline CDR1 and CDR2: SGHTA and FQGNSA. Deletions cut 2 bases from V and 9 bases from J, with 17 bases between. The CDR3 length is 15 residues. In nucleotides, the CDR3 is TGTGCCAGCAGCTTAAGTTGGGCCCCTGAAAGGCCCCAGCATTTT. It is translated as CASSLSWAPERPQHF.